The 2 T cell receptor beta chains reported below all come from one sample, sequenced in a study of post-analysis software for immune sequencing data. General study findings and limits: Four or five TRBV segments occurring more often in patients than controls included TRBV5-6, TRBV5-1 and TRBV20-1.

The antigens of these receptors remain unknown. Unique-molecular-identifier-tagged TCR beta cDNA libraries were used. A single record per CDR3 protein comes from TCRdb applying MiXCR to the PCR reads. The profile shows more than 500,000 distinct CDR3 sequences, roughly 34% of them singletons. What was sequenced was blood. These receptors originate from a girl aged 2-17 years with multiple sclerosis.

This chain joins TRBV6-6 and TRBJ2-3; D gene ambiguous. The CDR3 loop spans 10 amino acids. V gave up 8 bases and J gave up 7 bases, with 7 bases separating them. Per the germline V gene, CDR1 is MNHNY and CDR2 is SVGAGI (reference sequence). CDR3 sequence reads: CASGTNTQYF. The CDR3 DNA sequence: TGTGCCAGCGGAACAAATACGCAGTATTTT.

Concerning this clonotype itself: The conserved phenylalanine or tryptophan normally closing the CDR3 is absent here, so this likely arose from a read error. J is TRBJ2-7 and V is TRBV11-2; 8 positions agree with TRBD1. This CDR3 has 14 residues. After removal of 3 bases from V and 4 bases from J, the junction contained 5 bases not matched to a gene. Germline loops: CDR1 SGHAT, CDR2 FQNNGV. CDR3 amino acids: CASSFQGAGYEQYL. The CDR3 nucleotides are TGTGCCAGCAGCTTTCAGGGGGCGGGGTACGAGCAGTACTTA.